Detailed here is one T cell receptor beta chain. At one end the junction does not follow the germline gene, possibly because of a read error. The DNA ends 3 residues before the CDR3 does, and the rest of the CDR3 is filled in from the germline J gene. Distinct nucleotide sequences in the sample also encode this CDR3. HPV was found by MY09/MY11 PCR and dot-blot genotyping. Germline-derived CDR1 and CDR2 are GTSNPN and SVGIG (reference sequence). This CDR3 comprises 15 residues. The data are from a study of T cells in women clearing cervical HPV infection. Across the whole study: Case blood was drawn a median approximately 150 days after lesion detection.

Genomic DNA, averaging approximately 1,300 ng per sample, yielded TCR beta CDR3 via immunoSEQ. Only in-frame clones appear in the TCRdb table, and some are missing; sequencing was by immunoSEQ multiplex PCR. This listing includes around 33,000 clones. This receptor was obtained from a woman between 18 and 75 years old with a cervical HPV16 infection that either progressed to CIN3+ or cleared (not recorded which). The rearrangement links TRBV30 to TRBJ1-3; tentative D call: TRBD1 (5 bases). Specimen: blood buffy coat. Incomplete CDR3 DNA: TGTGCCTGGAGGAAAGACAGACTCTCTGGAAACACA. It specifies CAWRKDRLSGNT. The whole CDR3 is CAWRKDRLSGNTIYF. The full variable domain, in which reference TRBV30 and TRBJ1-3 provide the parts outside the CDR3, is SQTIHQWPATLVQPVGSPLSLECTVEGTSNPNLYWYRQAAGRGLQLLFYSVGIGQISSEVPQNLSASRPQDRQFILSSKKLLLSDSGFYLCAWRKDRLSGNTIYFGEGSWLTVV.